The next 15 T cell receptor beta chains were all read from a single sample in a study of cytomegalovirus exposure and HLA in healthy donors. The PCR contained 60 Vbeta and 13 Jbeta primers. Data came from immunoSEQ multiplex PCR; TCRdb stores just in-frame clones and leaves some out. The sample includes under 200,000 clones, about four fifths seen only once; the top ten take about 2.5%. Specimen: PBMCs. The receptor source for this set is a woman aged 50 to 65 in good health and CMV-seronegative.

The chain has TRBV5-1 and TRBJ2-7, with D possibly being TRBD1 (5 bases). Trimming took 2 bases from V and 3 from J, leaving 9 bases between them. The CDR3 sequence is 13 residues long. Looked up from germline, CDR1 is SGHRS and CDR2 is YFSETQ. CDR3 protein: CASSFDSYYEQYF. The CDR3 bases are TGCGCCAGCAGCTTCGACAGCTACTACGAGCAGTACTTC. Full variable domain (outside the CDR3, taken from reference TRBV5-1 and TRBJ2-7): KAGVTQTPRYLIKTRGQQVTLSCSPISGHRSVSWYQQTPGQGLQFLFEYFSETQRNKGNFPGRFSGRQFSNSRSEMNVSTLELGDSALYLCASSFDSYYEQYFGPGTRLTVT.

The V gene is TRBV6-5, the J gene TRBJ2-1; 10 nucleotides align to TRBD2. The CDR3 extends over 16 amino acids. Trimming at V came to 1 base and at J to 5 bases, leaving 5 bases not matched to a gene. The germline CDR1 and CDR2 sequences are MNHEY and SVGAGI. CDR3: CASSYLSGGVNNEQFF. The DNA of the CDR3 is TGTGCCAGCAGTTACTTGAGCGGGGGGGTAAACAATGAGCAGTTCTTC.

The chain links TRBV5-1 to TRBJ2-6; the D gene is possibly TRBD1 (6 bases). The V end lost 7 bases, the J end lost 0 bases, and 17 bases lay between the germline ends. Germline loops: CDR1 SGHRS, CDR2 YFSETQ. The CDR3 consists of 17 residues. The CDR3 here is CASASGTTFSGANVLTF. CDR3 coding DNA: TGCGCCAGCGCATCCGGGACAACGTTCTCTGGGGCCAACGTCCTGACTTTC.

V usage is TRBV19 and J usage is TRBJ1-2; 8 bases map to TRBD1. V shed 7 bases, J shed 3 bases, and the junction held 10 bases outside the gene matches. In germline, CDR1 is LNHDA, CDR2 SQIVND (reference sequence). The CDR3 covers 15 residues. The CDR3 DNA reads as TGTGCCAGTAAAGAAACTGGACAGGGCGACTATGGCTACACCTTC. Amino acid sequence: CASKETGQGDYGYTF.

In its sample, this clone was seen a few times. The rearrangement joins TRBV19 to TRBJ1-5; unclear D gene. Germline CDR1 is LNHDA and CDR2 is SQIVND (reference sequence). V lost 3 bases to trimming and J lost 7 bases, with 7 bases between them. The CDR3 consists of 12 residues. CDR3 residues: CASSMEDQPQHF. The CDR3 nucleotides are TGTGCCAGTAGTATGGAGGACCAGCCCCAGCATTTT.

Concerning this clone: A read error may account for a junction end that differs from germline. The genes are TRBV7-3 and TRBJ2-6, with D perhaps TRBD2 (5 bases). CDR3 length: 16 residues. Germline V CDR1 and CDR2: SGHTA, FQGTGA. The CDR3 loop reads CSSSLKGGSGANVLTF. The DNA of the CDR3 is TGTTCCAGCAGCTTAAAAGGAGGCTCTGGGGCCAACGTCCTGACTTTC.

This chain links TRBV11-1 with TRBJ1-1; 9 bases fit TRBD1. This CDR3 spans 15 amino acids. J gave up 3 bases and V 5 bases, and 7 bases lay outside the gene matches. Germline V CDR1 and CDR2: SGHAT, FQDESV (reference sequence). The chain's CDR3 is CASSRGQGSDTEAFF. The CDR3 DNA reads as TGTGCCAGCAGCCGGGGACAGGGTAGCGACACTGAAGCTTTCTTT.

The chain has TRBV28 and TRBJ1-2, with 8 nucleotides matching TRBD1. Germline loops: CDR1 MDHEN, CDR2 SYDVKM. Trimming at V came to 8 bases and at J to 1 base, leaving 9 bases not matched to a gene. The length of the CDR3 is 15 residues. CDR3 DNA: TGTGCCAGCGGACAGGGCCTCTCAGTTAACTATGGCTACACCTTC. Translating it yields CASGQGLSVNYGYTF.

The CDR3 sequence: CASRGSGNTIYF. The DNA of the CDR3 is TGTGCCAGCCGGGGTTCTGGAAACACCATATATTTT. The chain is built from TRBV18 and TRBJ1-3; D gene ambiguous. V was cut by 8 bases and J by 1 base, with 6 bases left in between. Germline CDR1 and CDR2: KGHSH and LQKENI. This CDR3 has 12 residues.

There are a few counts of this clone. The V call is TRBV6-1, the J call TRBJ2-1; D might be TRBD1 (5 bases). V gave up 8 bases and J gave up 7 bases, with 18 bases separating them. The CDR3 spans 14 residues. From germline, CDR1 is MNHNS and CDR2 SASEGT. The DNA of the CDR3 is TGTGCCAGCGGTGGCAGGGTGATCGGGAATGAGCAGTTCTTC. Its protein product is CASGGRVIGNEQFF.

Here the CDR3 reads CASSRKYRDYGELFF. The CDR3 region has the DNA TGTGCCAGCAGCCGTAAATACAGGGACTACGGGGAGCTGTTTTTT. The chain is built from TRBV5-6 and TRBJ2-2, with D possibly being TRBD2 (7 bases). V was cut by 4 bases and J by 7 bases, with 17 bases left in between. The CDR3 is 15 amino acids. Germline CDR1 reads SGHDT; CDR2 reads YYEEEE.

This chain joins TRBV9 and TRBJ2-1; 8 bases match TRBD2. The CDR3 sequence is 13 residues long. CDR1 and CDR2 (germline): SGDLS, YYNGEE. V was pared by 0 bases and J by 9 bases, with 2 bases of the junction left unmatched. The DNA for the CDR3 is TGTGCCAGCAGCGTAGTCGGGGGGGCTGAGCAGTTCTTC. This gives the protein CASSVVGGAEQFF.

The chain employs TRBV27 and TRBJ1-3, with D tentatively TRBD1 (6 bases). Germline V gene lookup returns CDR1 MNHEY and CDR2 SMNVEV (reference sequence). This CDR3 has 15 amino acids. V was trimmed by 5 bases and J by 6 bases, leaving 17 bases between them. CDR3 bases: TGTGCCAGCAGTCCACAGGGTATCCTGGAAAACACCATATATTTT. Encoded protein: CASSPQGILENTIYF.

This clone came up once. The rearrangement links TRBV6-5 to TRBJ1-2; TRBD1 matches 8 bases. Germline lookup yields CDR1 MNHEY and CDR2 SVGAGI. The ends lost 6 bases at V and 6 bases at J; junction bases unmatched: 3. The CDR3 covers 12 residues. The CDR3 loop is CASRSGGHGYTF. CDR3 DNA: TGTGCCAGCAGATCAGGGGGCCATGGCTACACCTTC.

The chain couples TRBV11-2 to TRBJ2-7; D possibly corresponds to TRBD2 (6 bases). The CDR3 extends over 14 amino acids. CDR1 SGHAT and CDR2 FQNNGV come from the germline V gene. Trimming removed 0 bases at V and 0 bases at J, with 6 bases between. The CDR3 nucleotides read TGTGCCAGCAGCTTAGACGGGAGCTCCTACGAGCAGTACTTC. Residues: CASSLDGSSYEQYF.